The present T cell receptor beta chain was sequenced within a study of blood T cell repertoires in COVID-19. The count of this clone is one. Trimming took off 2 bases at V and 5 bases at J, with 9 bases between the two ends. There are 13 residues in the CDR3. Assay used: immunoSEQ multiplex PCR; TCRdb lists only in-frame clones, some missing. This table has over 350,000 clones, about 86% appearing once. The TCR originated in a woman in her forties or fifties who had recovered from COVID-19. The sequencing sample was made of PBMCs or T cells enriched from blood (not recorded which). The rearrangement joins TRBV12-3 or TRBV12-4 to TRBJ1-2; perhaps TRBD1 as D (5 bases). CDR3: CASSLMGLYGYTF. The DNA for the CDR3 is TGTGCCAGCAGTTTAATGGGACTTTATGGCTACACCTTC.